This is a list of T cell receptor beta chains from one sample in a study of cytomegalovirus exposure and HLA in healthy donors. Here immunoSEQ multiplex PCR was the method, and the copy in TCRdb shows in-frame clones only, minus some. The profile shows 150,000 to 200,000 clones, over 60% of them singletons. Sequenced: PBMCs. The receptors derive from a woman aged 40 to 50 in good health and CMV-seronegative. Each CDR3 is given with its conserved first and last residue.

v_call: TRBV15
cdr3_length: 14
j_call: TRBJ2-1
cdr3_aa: CATKTGSSYNEQFF

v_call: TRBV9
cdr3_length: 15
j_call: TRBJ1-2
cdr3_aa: CASTPPGQGFYGYTF

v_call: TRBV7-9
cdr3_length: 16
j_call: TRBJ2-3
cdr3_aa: CASSLAGLAGIGTQYF

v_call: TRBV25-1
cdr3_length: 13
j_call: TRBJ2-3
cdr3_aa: CASSERGTDTQYF

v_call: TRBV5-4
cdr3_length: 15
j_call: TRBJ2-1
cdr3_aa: CASSSTSGIYNEQFF

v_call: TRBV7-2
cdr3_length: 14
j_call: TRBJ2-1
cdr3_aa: CASSPDRVKDEQFF

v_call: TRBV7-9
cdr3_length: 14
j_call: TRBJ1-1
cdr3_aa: CSSSLLAGGTEAFF

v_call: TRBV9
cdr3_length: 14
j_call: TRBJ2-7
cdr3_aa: CASSLLGSSYEQYF

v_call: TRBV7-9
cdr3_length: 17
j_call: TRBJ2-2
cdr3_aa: CASSLVLAGANTGELFF

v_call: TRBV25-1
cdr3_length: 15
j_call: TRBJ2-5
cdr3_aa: CASSERTSGIETQYF

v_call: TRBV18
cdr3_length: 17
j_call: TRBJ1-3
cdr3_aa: CASSEGAEPSSGNTIYF

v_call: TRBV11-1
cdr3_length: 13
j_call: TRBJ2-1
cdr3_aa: CASSLGQNNEQFF

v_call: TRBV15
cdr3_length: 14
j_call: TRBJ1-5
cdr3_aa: CATSNFKGNQPQHF

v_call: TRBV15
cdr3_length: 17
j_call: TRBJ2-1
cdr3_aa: CATSRASAGRTYNEQFF

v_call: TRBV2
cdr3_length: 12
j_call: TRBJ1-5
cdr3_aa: CASTGGNQPQHF

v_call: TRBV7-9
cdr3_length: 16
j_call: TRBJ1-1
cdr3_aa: CASSPRGTGVNSEAFF

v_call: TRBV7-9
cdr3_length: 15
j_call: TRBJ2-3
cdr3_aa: CASRTLDRGTDTQYF

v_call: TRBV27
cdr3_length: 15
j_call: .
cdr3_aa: CASTQRDRSSYEQYF

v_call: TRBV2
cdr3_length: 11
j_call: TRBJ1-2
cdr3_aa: CASKGGWGYTF

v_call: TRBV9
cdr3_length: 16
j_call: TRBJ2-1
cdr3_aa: CASSGTSGRAYNEQFF